This TCR beta chain was profiled in a study of OX40 agonist ivuxolimab in advanced cancers. Across the whole study: Given to patients was ivuxolimab, an agonistic anti-OX40 (CD134) antibody.

Baseline was the first blood sampling point, followed by cycle 4 day 1 and cycle 7 day 1. Per germline, CDR1 LNHDA and CDR2 SQIVND (reference sequence). V gave up 4 bases and J gave up 5 bases; unmatched junction bases: 1. The CDR3 length is 15 residues. Data came from immunoSEQ multiplex PCR; TCRdb stores just in-frame clones and leaves some out. Found here are around 72,000 clones, just over 85% of them singletons; the top ten hold around 2.6%. The source was CD4+ or CD8+ T cells sorted from blood, collected in a trial of the OX40 agonist ivuxolimab. The sequence was obtained from an adult with an advanced solid tumor such as melanoma, head and neck, liver or kidney cancer. The chain uses TRBV19 and TRBJ2-5, with 16 nucleotides matching TRBD2. CDR3 DNA: TGTGCCAGTAGTAAGGGACTAGCGGGAGGGGAGACCCAGTACTTC. Its protein product is CASSKGLAGGETQYF.